The TCR beta chain described here comes from a study of human T cells and chemical hapten exposure. Regarding the study as a whole: Unchanged with DPC sensitization were TCRs above 1 in 1000 frequency.

Germline CDR1 and CDR2: MDHEN and SYDVKM. J lost 6 bases, V lost 6 bases, and 16 bases had no gene match. The CDR3 extends over 17 amino acids. This clonotype was recorded many times. The antigen is undetermined. Sample time point: patch test 1, 2 weeks after DPC sensitization. Specified treatment: therapeutic diphenylcyclopropenone sensitization with weekly scalp DPC. Total RNA was extracted from unfractionated whole blood. What the library attached to individual cDNA molecules were unique molecular identifiers. MiXCR, run by TCRdb on the RACE reads, gives a single entry per CDR3 protein. The sample carries roughly 14,000 distinct CDR3 sequences, approximately 16% recorded once.

The TCR originated in a woman in her twenties or thirties with alopecia areata. Some clones in this sample may be carry-over from other donors' samples. Sequenced material: whole blood, taken in connection with sensitization to the hapten diphenylcyclopropenone (DPC). V usage is TRBV28 and J usage is TRBJ2-1; the match to TRBD2 covers 8 bases. CDR3 in amino acids: CASRKPLGTRGINEQFF. The CDR3, as DNA: TGTGCCAGCAGAAAACCCCTCGGGACTAGAGGCATCAATGAGCAGTTCTTC.